This T cell receptor (beta chain) appears in the sequencing data of a study of CD8 T cells in Susac syndrome. It was healthy donors who served as the controls, matched for age and sex. The TEMRA cells underwent FACS enrichment, while the CD8+ and CD4+ T cells underwent negative isolation. Random hexamers were used to reverse transcribe an amount of roughly 0.45 to 1 ug RNA. The CDR3 of TCR beta was amplified by immunoSEQ multiplex PCR across 54 Vbeta and 13 Jbeta. TCRdb reprocessed the immunoSEQ multiplex PCR reads via MiXCR and lists one record per CDR3 protein. The table has under 200,000 distinct CDR3 sequences, approximately 93% seen once. Losses at the gene ends were 6 bases for V and 4 bases for J; bases not matched to a gene: 6. The CDR3 has 14 amino acids. CDR1 is SGHTA and CDR2 is FQGNSA in the germline V gene.

This sequence joins TRBV7-2 and TRBJ2-5; 9 bases fit TRBD1. Sequencing used CD4+ T cells from PBMCs. This TCR came from a human donor in good health. This chain's CDR3 is CASSTDRGGETQYF. The CDR3 DNA reads as TGTGCCAGCAGTACCGACAGGGGGGGAGAGACCCAGTACTTC.